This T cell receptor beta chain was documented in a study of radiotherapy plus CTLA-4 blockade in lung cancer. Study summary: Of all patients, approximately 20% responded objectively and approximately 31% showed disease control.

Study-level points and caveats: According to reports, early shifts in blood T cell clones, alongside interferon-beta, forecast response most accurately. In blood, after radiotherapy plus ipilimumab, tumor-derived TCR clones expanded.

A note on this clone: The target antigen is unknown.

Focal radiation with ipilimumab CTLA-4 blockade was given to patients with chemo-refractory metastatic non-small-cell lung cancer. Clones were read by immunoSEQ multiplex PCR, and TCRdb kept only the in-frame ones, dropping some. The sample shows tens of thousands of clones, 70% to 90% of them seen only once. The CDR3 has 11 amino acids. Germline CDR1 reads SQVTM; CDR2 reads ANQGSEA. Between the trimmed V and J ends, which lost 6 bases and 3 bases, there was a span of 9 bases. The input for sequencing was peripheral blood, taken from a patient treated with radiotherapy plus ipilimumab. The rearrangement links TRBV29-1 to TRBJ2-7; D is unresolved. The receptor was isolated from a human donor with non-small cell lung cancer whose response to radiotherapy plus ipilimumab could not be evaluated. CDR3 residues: CSVVRSYEQYF. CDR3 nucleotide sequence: TGCAGCGTCGTGCGGAGCTACGAGCAGTACTTC.